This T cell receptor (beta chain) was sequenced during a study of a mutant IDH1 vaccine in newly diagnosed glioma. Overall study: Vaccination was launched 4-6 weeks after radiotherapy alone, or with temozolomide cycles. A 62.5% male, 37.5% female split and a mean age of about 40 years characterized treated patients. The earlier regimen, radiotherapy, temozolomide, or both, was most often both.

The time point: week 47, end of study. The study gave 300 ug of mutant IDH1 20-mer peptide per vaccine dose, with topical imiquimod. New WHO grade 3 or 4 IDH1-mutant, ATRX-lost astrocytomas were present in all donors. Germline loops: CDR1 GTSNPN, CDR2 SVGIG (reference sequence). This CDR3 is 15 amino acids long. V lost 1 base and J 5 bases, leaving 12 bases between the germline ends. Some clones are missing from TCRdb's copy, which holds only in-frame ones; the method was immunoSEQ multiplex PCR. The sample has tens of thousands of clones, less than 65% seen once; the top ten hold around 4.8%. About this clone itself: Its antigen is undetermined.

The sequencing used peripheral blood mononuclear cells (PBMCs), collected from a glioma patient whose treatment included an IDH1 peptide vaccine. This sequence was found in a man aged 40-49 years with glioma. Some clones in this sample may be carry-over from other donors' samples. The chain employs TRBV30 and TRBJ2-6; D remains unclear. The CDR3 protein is CAWSGLVGRANVLTF. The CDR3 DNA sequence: TGTGCCTGGAGTGGGCTAGTGGGCCGGGCCAACGTCCTGACTTTC.